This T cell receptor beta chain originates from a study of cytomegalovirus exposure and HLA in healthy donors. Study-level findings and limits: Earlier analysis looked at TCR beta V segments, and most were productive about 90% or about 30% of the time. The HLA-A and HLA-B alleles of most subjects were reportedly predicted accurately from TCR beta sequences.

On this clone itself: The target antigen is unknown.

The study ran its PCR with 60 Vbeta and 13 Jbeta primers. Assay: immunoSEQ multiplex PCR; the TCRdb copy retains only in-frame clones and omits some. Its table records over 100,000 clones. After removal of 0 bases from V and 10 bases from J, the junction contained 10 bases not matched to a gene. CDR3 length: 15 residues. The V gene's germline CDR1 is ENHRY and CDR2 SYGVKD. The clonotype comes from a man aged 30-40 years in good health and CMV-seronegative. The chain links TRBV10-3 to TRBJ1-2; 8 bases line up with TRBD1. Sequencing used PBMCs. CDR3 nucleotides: TGTGCCATCAGTGAGTCACAGGGGGTCTTATCTGACTACACCTTC. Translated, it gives CAISESQGVLSDYTF.